The source of this T cell receptor (beta chain) is a study of beta chain features in type 1 diabetes (dated by TCRdb to the late 2010s). Regarding the complete study: No differences in mean age, gender distribution, total cell number or subset yield were found between patients and healthy donors. Regulatory and stem cell-like memory subsets were obtained from only 8 patients and roughly 8 healthy donors, while naive and central memory subsets were obtained from all 30 or so donors. A total of 85 million to 140 million sorted cells were examined across all samples, and the number of cells per subset was strongly correlated with RNA yield. In the study, recently diagnosed type 1 diabetes patients and matched healthy donors were compared on the TCRB repertoires of their sorted circulating CD4+ T cell subsets.

Each donor gave one peripheral blood draw, averaging approximately 0.12 L, which was collected into heparinised tubes. A BD FACSAria II was used to sort naive, central memory, regulatory and stem cell-like memory CD4+ T cells with a panel that included CD45RO, CCR7, CD25, CD127, CD95 and CD27. A purity above 95% was achieved for all sorted populations. PBMCs were separated immediately by Lymphoprep density gradient centrifugation and were stained directly, without being cultured. So that batch effects would be minimized, each experiment stained and sorted samples in pairs, pairing one healthy donor with one patient. Findings and caveats that apply to the study as a whole: Shorter templates might be favored by PCR, yet because patient and control samples were amplified and corrected together, any such skew would affect both groups equally. Because the HLA sub-analyses included only small numbers of individuals, any influence of HLA type on TCRB rearrangement was left unresolved. Naive, central memory and regulatory TCRB repertoires appeared to be more similar among patients than among healthy donors. Patients with type 1 diabetes made fewer insertions and deleted more nucleotides at VDJ recombination sites, implying thymic rearrangement abnormalities. Because cDNA rather than genomic DNA was sequenced, highly expressing activated cells could have been over-represented, although no difference in activation and CD3 levels was found between groups. Type 1 diabetes patients showed a moderate but significant shortening of TCRB CDR3 length in all four CD4+ subsets.

Worth noting for this clone: It has no known antigen specificity. No much larger clone is present one base from it, and per-base qualities are unavailable.

The entire isolated RNA was reverse transcribed using the High Capacity cDNA Reverse Transcription Kit, and thus expressed TCRB transcripts were sequenced. Naive, central memory and regulatory T cell samples underwent deep immunoSEQ sequencing, averaging approximately 3.3 million total reads per sample. After sorted cells were lysed in RLT buffer, RNA was extracted with DNase-treated RNeasy Micro or Mini kits, with the choice depending on cell number. Each cell subset was processed separately to prevent cross-contamination, with patient and healthy donor samples processed together. TCRB sequences were amplified from cDNA with the immunoSEQ multiplex PCR, producing 87-bp fragments spanning the CDR3 region. The amplicons were sequenced using the Illumina HiSeq platform. Per the source publication's procedure: PCR bias was computationally corrected using synthetic template baselines, reads within Hamming distance 2 were collapsed, and singletons that could not be merged were discarded. Reads were aligned against IMGT so that V, D and J genes, CDR3 length and insertions or deletions at six rearrangement sites could be assigned. Within each subset, clonotype counts were normalized to the number of sorted cells before true diversity and Gini coefficients were calculated with the tcR R package. The overlap coefficient, calculated on TCRB nucleotide sequences, was used to quantify repertoire sharing. TCRdb took over this immuneACCESS table, retaining in-frame rearrangements with V and J assigned. Such tables are incomplete; in checked studies, under half of the missing clones stem from an unresolved V gene, and the remainder is unexplained. Clonal size and the V and J genes are those of that table, whereas D and trimming came from the DNA. The sample table records about 320,000 clones; around 15% of these occur just once. Clones ranked in the top ten supply approximately 7% of the sample.

Trimming costs V 5 bases and J 7 bases, and their ends lie 17 bases apart. Via the germline V gene, CDR1 is MDHEN and CDR2 SYDVKM. The CDR3 holds 14 amino acids from the cysteine to the phenylalanine. Solely the CDR3 DNA is kept, with 42 bases framed from the first base. The receptor's source is a man under 40 in good health. The V and J genes are TRBV28 and TRBJ1-2; the D gene cannot be resolved reliably. The sequenced sample consisted of central memory CD4+ T cells from blood. The DNA reads TGTGCCAGCAGTAATAAGAGAGGAGTTGCTGGCTACACCTTC. It translates as CASSNKRGVAGYTF.